These 6 T cell receptor beta chains were sequenced from one sample in a study of T cell responses to AZD1222 COVID-19 vaccine. Method: immunoSEQ multiplex PCR; TCRdb's copy keeps in-frame clones and lacks some. This table holds under 250,000 clones, about 92% found once. The input for sequencing was peripheral blood, taken on day 0 of MenACWY control vaccination. These receptors originate from an adult in good health.

The rearrangement links TRBV5-8 to TRBJ1-1; D is undetermined. V dropped 4 bases and J dropped 6 bases, with 19 bases sitting between them. Germline loops: CDR1 SGHTS, CDR2 YDEGEE. The CDR3 extends over 15 amino acids. This chain's CDR3 is CASSPDGRGSAEAFF. The DNA for the CDR3 is TGTGCCAGCAGCCCGGACGGACGTGGCAGCGCTGAAGCTTTCTTT.

This rearrangement joins TRBV7-2 to TRBJ2-5, with D possibly being TRBD2 (6 bases). The CDR3 totals 15 residues. Deletions cut 8 bases from V and 0 bases from J, with 16 bases between. The germline gives CDR1 SGHTA, CDR2 FQGNSA. DNA for the CDR3: TGTGCCAGCGGGCTGAGTGGGGGGAACCAAGAGACCCAGTACTTC. This encodes CASGLSGGNQETQYF.

The rearrangement links TRBV27 to TRBJ1-6; D possibly corresponds to TRBD1 (5 bases). V lost 6 bases, J lost 7 bases, and 13 bases lay in between. The CDR3 totals 14 residues. Germline V CDR1 and CDR2: MNHEY, SMNVEV (reference sequence). CDR3 sequence reads: CASRLQGGNSPLHF. DNA of the CDR3: TGTGCCAGCAGGCTCCAGGGAGGGAATTCACCCCTCCACTTT.

J is TRBJ1-1 and V is TRBV7-9, with a weak D call TRBD1 (5 bases). V was trimmed by 5 bases and J by 1 base, leaving 14 bases between them. The CDR3 runs to 15 residues. The germline CDR1 and CDR2 sequences are SEHNR and FQNEAQ (reference sequence). CDR3 coding DNA: TGTGCCAGCAGCCCCATGGACAACCCGAACACTGAAGCTTTCTTT. It encodes CASSPMDNPNTEAFF.

The gene calls are TRBV5-1 and TRBJ1-1; 7 positions agree with TRBD1. J gave up 0 bases and V 4 bases, and 6 bases lay outside the gene matches. This CDR3 region has 15 residues. Germline loops: CDR1 SGHRS, CDR2 YFSETQ. CDR3 in DNA: TGCGCCAGCAGCCTATCGGACAGGTTGAACACTGAAGCTTTCTTT. Translation gives CASSLSDRLNTEAFF. The full variable domain, with the rest looked up from reference TRBV5-1 and TRBJ1-1, is KAGVTQTPRYLIKTRGQQVTLSCSPISGHRSVSWYQQTPGQGLQFLFEYFSETQRNKGNFPGRFSGRQFSNSRSEMNVSTLELGDSALYLCASSLSDRLNTEAFFGQGTRLTVV.

The V call is TRBV6-6, the J call TRBJ1-1; D possibly corresponds to TRBD1 (5 bases). CDR3 size: 13 residues. Per the germline V gene, CDR1 is MNHNY and CDR2 is SVGAGI (reference sequence). Between the trimmed V and J ends, which lost 9 bases and 4 bases, there was a span of 15 bases. The CDR3 loop is CASPRVLGTEAFF. CDR3 coding DNA: TGTGCCAGTCCCAGGGTTCTCGGCACTGAAGCTTTCTTT.